These 4 T cell receptor beta chains share one sample of origin, sequenced in a study of shared clonotypes between healthy human individuals. Measured with immunoSEQ multiplex PCR; TCRdb has only the in-frame clones, and not every one. The table lists some 2 million clones, roughly 94% of them singletons. Naivety among CD8 cells was defined by CD45RO negativity and positive CCR7 selection, thereby excluding terminally differentiated effector memory CD45RA+ cells. Sequencing was carried out using naive CD8+ T cells sorted from blood. Source of these receptors: a man aged 18 to 35 in good health.

The chain uses TRBV5-1 and TRBJ2-7; a weak D match, TRBD1 (6 bases). From germline, CDR1 is SGHRS and CDR2 YFSETQ. This CDR3 has 16 amino acids. V lost 4 bases to trimming and J lost 1 base, with 18 bases between them. Here the CDR3 reads CASSPRPDRVSYEQYF. The DNA of the CDR3 is TGCGCCAGCAGCCCGCGTCCGGACAGAGTTTCCTACGAGCAGTACTTC. The full variable domain, its missing parts supplied by reference TRBV5-1 and TRBJ2-7, is KAGVTQTPRYLIKTRGQQVTLSCSPISGHRSVSWYQQTPGQGLQFLFEYFSETQRNKGNFPGRFSGRQFSNSRSEMNVSTLELGDSALYLCASSPRPDRVSYEQYFGPGTRLTVT.

This clone is a singleton in its sample. The same CDR3 is also encoded by other DNA sequences in this sample. The rearrangement links TRBV28 to TRBJ2-3; 9 nucleotides line up with TRBD2. The germline CDR1 and CDR2 sequences are MDHEN and SYDVKM. The CDR3 contains 14 residues. The V gene end was trimmed by 6 bases and the J gene end by 1 base; junction bases not matched to a gene: 2. The DNA of the CDR3 is TGTGCCAGCAGCTTAGCGGGGGGCACAGATACGCAGTATTTT. Protein product: CASSLAGGTDTQYF.

The CDR3 protein is CASSFRGDPAKLFF. For the CDR3, the DNA is TGCGCCAGCAGCTTCAGGGGGGACCCTGCGAAACTGTTTTTT. The chain joins TRBV5-1 to TRBJ1-4, with 7 bases fitting TRBD1. The CDR3 has 14 amino acids. Germline V gene data show CDR1 as SGHRS and CDR2 as YFSETQ. The trim removed 2 bases at V and 11 bases at J, leaving 9 bases unmatched.

V and J are TRBV18 and TRBJ1-4; 7 nucleotides align to TRBD1. J was trimmed by 5 bases and V by 6 bases; bases with no gene match: 6. Germline V gene data show CDR1 as KGHSH and CDR2 as LQKENI. This CDR3 has 14 residues. The CDR3 is CASSLTGLNEKLFF. CDR3 coding DNA: TGTGCCAGCTCCCTGACAGGGCTAAATGAAAAACTGTTTTTT.